The clone carrying this TCR beta chain was counted many times. These data belong to a study of tumor and adjacent non-tumor tissue in lung cancer. Study overall: Aged roughly 31 to 80 years, patients included 10 men and a few women with stage I to III disease. Samples averaged roughly 4.2 million productive TCRbeta reads each.

A modified ARM-PCR protocol with three rounds of nested PCR amplified TCRbeta. TCRdb analysed the multiplex PCR reads with MiXCR anew, one entry per CDR3 protein. The sample has more than 95,000 distinct CDR3 sequences, 66% seen once. RNA was extracted from bulk tissue without any cell sorting. V was shortened by 6 bases and J by 4 bases, with 13 bases between the two germline ends. CDR1 is DFQATT, CDR2 SNEGSKA, per germline (reference sequence). This CDR3 contains 13 residues. The source material was lung tumor tissue. The TCR comes from a man aged 25-40 years with non-small cell lung cancer. The V call is TRBV20-1, the J call TRBJ2-1; D perhaps matches TRBD1 (6 bases). The CDR3 nucleotides read TGCAGTGCCGAGGACAGCCCGTACAATGAGCAGTTCTTC. Its translation: CSAEDSPYNEQFF.